This T cell receptor beta chain was obtained from a study of CD8 T cells in Susac syndrome. The CDR3 runs to 14 residues. Germline V gene lookup returns CDR1 DFQATT and CDR2 SNEGSKA (reference sequence). V was pared by 3 bases and J by 2 bases, with 14 bases between. After extraction with the RNeasy kit, roughly 0.45 to 1 ug of the RNA was reverse transcribed using random hexamers. From the immunoSEQ multiplex PCR reads, TCRdb called clonotypes with MiXCR, one entry per CDR3 protein. The table shows about 150,000 distinct CDR3 sequences, with roughly 95% occurring only once. Sequencing input: CD8+ T cells from PBMCs. The chain is built from TRBV20-1 and TRBJ2-7, with D hard to call. The sequence derives from a human donor with multiple sclerosis. The CDR3 here is CSARSVRPPYEQYF. The CDR3 DNA sequence: TGCAGTGCTAGGTCTGTCAGGCCACCCTACGAGCAGTACTTC.